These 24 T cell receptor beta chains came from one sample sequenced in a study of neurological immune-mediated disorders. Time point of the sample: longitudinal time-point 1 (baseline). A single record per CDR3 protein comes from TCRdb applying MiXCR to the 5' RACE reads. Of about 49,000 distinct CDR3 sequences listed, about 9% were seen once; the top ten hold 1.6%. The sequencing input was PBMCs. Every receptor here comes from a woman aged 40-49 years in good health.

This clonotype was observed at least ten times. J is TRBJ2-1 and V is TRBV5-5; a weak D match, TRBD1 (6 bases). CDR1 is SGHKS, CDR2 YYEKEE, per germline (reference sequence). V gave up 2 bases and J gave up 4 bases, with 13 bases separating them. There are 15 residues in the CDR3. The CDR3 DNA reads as TGTGCCAGCAGCTTCGGAACAGGGATTTACAATGAGCAGTTCTTC. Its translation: CASSFGTGIYNEQFF.

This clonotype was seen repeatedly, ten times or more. The CDR3, as DNA: TGTGCCAGCAGTGACGCAGTATACCAGTACTTC. This codes for CASSDAVYQYF. This rearrangement joins TRBV12-3 or TRBV12-4 to TRBJ2-5, with D uncertain. Trimming took 5 bases from V and 10 from J, leaving 11 bases between them. This CDR3 comprises 11 residues.

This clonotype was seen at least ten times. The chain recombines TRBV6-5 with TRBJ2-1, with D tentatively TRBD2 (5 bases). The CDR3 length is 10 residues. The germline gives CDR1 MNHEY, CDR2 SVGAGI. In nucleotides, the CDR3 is TGTGCGTGCGGGCGAAATGAGCAGTTCTTC. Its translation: CACGRNEQFF.

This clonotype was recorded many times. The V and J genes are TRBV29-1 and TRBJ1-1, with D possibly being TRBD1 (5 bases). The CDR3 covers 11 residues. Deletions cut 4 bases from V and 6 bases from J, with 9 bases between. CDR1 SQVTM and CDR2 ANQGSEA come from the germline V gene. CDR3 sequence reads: CSVAGGSEAFF. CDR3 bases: TGCAGCGTTGCCGGGGGGTCTGAAGCTTTCTTT.

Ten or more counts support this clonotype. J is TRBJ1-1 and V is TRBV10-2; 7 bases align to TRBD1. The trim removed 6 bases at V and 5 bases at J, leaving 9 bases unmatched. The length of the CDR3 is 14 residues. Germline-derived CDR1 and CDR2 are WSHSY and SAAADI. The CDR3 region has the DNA TGCGCCAGCAGCACCACCGGGACAGAGACTGAAGCTTTCTTT. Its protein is CASSTTGTETEAFF.

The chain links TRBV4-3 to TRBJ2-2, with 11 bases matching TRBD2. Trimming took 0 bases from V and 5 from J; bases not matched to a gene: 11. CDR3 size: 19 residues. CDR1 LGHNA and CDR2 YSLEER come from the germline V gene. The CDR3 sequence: CASSQDRPLAGGRTGELFF. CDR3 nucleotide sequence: TGCGCCAGCAGCCAAGATCGCCCCCTAGCGGGAGGAAGAACCGGGGAGCTGTTTTTT.

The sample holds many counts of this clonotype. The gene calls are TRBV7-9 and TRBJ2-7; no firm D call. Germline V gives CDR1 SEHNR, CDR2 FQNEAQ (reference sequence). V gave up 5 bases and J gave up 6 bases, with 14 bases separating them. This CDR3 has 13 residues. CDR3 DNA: TGTGCCAGCAGCCCGCAACCAGGTTCCGAGCAGTACTTC. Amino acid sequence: CASSPQPGSEQYF.

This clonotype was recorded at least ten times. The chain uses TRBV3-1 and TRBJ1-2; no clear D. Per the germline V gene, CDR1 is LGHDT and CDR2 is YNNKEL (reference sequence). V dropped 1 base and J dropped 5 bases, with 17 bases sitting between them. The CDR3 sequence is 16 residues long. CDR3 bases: TGTGCCAGCAGCCAAGTTGATTGGCCTCCAATATATGGCTACACCTTC. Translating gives CASSQVDWPPIYGYTF.

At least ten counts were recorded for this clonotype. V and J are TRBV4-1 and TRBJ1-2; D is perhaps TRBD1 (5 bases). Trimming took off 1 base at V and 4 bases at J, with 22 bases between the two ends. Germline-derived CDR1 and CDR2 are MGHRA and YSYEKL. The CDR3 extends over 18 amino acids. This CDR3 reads CASSQGLARTFEGYGYTF. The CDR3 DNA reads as TGCGCCAGCAGCCAAGGATTAGCAAGGACATTTGAGGGCTATGGCTACACCTTC.

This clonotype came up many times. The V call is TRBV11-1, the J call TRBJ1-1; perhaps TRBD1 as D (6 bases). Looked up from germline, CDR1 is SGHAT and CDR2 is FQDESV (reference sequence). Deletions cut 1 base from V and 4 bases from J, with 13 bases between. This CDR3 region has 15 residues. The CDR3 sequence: CASSLEGAGATEAFF. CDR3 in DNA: TGTGCCAGCAGCTTAGAAGGCGCAGGGGCCACTGAAGCTTTCTTT.

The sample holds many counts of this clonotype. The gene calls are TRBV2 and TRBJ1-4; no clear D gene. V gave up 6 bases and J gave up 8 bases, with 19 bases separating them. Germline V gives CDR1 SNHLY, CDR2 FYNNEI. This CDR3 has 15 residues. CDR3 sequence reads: CASSPKGSEYEKLFF. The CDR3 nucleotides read TGTGCCAGCAGCCCAAAGGGCAGCGAATACGAAAAACTGTTTTTT.

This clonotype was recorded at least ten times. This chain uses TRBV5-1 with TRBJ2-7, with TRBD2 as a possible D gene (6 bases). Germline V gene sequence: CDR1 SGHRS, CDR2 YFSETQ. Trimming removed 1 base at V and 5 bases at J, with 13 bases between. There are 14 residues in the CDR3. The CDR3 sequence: CASSLRLAPDEQYF. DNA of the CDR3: TGCGCCAGCAGCTTGCGGCTAGCGCCCGACGAGCAGTACTTC.

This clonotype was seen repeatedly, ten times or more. CDR3 region: CASSPGSPVYGYTF. The CDR3 DNA reads as TGTGCCAGCAGCCCCGGATCTCCTGTTTATGGCTACACCTTC. The chain carries TRBV5-6 and TRBJ1-2; unclear D gene. V was shortened by 4 bases and J by 5 bases, with 15 bases between the two germline ends. CDR1 and CDR2 (germline): SGHDT, YYEEEE. CDR3 length: 14 amino acids.

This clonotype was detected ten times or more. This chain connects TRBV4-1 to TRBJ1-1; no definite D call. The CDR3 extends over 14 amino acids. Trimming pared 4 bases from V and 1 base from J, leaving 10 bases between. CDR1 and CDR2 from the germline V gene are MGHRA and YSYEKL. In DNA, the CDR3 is TGCGCCAGCAGCCCTCGGATCGCGAACACTGAAGCTTTCTTT. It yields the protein CASSPRIANTEAFF.

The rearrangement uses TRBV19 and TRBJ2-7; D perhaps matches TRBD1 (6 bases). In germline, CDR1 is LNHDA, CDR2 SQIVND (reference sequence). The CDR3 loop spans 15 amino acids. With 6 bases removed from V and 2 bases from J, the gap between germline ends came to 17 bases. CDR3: CASSPGPSGAYEQYF. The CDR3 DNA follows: TGTGCCAGTAGCCCGGGTCCCTCAGGGGCCTACGAGCAGTACTTC.

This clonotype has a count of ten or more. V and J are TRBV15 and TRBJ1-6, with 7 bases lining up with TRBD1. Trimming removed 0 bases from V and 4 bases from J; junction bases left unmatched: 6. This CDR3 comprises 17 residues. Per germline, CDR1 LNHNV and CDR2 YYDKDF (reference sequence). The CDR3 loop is CATSRDLGTVYNSPLHF. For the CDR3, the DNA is TGTGCCACCAGCAGAGATCTCGGGACAGTTTATAATTCACCCCTCCACTTT.

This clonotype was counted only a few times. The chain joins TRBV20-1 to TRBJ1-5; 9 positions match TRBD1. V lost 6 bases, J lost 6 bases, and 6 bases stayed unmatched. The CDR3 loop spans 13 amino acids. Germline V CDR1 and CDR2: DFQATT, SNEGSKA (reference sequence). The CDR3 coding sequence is TGCAGTGCCACGGGACAGGGCATTCAGCCCCAGCATTTT. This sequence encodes CSATGQGIQPQHF.

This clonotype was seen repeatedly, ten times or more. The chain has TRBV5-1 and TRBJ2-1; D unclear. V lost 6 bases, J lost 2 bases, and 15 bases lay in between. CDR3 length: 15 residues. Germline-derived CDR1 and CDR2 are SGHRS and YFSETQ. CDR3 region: CASTLGKRTYNEQFF. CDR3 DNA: TGCGCCAGCACCCTTGGGAAGCGCACCTACAATGAGCAGTTCTTC.

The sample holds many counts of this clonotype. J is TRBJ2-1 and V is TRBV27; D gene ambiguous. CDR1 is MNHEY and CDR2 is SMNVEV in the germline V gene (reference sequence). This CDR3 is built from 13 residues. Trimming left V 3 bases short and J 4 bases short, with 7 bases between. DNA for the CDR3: TGTGCCAGCAGTTTCCACAGATACAATGAGCAGTTCTTC. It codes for CASSFHRYNEQFF.

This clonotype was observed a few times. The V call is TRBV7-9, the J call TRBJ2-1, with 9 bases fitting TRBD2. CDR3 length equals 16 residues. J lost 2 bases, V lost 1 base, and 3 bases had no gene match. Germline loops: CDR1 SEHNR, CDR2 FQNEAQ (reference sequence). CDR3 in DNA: TGTGCCAGCAGCTTAGGACTAGCGGTGCCCTACAATGAGCAGTTCTTC. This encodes CASSLGLAVPYNEQFF.

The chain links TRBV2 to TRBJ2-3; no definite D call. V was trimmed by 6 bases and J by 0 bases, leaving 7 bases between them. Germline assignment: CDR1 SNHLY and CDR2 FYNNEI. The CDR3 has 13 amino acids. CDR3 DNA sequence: TGTGCCAGCAGGGTCGGTAGCACAGATACGCAGTATTTT. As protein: CASRVGSTDTQYF.

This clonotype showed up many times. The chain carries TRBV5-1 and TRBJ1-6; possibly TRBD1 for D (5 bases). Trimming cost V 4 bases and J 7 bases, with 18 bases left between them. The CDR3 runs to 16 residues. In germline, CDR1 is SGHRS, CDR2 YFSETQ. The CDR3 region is CASSGSGAARNSPLHF. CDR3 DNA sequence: TGCGCCAGCAGCGGTTCCGGGGCAGCTAGGAATTCACCCCTCCACTTT.

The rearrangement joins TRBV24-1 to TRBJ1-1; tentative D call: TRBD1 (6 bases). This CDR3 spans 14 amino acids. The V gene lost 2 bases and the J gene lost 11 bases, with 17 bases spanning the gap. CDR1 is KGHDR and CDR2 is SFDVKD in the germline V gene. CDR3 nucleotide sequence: TGTGCCACCAGTGATTGGGTTACCACGAGGGGGGCTTTCTTT. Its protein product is CATSDWVTTRGAFF.

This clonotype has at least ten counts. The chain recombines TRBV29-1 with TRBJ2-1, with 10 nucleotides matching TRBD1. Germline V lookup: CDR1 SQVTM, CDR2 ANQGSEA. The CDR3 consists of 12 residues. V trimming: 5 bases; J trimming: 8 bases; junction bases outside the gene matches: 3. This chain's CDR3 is CSVSGTGDEQFF. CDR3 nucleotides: TGCAGCGTTTCCGGGACAGGGGATGAGCAGTTCTTC.